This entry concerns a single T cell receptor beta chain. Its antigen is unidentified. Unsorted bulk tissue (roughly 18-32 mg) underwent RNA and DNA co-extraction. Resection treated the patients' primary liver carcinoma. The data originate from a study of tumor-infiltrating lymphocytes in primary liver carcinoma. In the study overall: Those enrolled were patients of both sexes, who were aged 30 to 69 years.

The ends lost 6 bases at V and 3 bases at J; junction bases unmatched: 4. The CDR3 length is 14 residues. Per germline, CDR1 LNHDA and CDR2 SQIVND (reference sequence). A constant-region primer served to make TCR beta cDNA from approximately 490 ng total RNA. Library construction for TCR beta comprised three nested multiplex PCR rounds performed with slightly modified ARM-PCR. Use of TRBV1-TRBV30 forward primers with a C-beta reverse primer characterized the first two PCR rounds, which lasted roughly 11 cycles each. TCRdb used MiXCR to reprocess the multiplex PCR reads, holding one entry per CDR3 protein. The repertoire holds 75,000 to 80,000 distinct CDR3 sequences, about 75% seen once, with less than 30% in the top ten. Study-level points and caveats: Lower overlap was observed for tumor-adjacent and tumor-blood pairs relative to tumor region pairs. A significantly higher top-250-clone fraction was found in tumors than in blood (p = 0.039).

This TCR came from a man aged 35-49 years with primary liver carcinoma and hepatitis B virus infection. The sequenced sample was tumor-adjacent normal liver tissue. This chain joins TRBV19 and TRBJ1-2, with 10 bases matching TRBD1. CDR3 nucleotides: TGTGCCAGTAGGGGACAGGGGAACGACTATGGCTACACCTTC. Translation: CASRGQGNDYGYTF. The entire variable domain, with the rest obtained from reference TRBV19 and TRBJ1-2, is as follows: DGGITQSPKYLFRKEGQNVTLSCEQNLNHDAMYWYRQDPGQGLRLIYYSQIVNDFQKGDIAEGYSVSREKKESFPLTVTSAQKNPTAFYLCASRGQGNDYGYTFGSGTRLTVV.